The sequence of this T cell receptor (beta chain) was determined in a study of shared clonotypes between healthy human individuals. A note on this clone: The target antigen is unknown.

In the authors' methods: Quality scores were absent from the junction-only immunoSEQ sequences, so filtering differed. TCRdb keeps only in-frame clones here, not all; method: immunoSEQ multiplex PCR. D and trimming come from the DNA, and the V and J calls and clone size come from that table. The sample has some 900,000 clones; approximately 76% are singletons. It was into CD45RA+ naive and CD45RA-negative memory subsets that the CD4+ cells were split. General observations from the study: Few donors restricted represented genetic and exposure-history diversity.

This clonotype originated in a man between 18 and 29 years old in good health. The sample comprised memory CD4+ T cells sorted from blood. Subset denoted: CD45RA-negative fraction.

CDR3 sequence reads: CASRRRTSDPGELFF. DNA of the CDR3: TGTGCCAGCAGGCGTAGGACTAGCGATCCCGGGGAGCTGTTTTTT. The chain recombines TRBV27 with TRBJ2-2; 9 bases are a match to TRBD2. This CDR3 region has 15 residues. CDR1 MNHEY and CDR2 SMNVEV come from the germline V gene (reference sequence). Germline trimming cut 6 bases from V and 6 bases from J; bases unmatched to any gene: 8.